The T cell receptor beta chain under discussion was sequenced for a study of T cell responses to AZD1222 COVID-19 vaccine. On this clone itself: As yet, its antigen is unknown.

There are 16 residues in the CDR3. Germline trimming cut 5 bases from V and 3 bases from J; bases unmatched to any gene: 9. Germline V gene data show CDR1 as MGHRA and CDR2 as YSYEKL. Assay used: immunoSEQ multiplex PCR; TCRdb lists only in-frame clones, some missing. The sample yields around 210,000 clones, approximately 94% seen once. Study conclusions and caveats: Reportedly, nearly half of unique spike TCRs recognized epitopes outside B.1.351/B.1.1.7 mutations. Without day 14 samples, only post-peak T cell repertoires were studied.

The input for sequencing was peripheral blood, taken 28 days after the second dose of the MenACWY control vaccine. The source of this sequence is an adult who received the MenACWY meningococcal vaccine as a control. The chain has TRBV4-1 and TRBJ2-2; 7 bases agree with TRBD1. The chain's CDR3 is CASSVRDSIDTGELFF. Here the CDR3 DNA reads TGCGCCAGCAGCGTCCGGGACAGCATAGACACCGGGGAGCTGTTTTTT.